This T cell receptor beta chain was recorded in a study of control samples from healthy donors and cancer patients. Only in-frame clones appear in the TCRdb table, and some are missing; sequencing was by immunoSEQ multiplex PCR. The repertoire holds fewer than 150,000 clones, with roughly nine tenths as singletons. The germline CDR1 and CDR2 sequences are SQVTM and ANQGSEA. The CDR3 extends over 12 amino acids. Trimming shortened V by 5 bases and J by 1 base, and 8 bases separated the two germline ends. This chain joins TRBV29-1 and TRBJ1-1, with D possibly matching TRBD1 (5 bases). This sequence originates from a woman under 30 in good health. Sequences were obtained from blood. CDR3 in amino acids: CSVRQGNTEAFF. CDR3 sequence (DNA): TGCAGCGTTCGGCAGGGGAACACTGAAGCTTTCTTT. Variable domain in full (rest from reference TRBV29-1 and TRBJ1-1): SAVISQKPSRDICQRGTSLTIQCQVDSQVTMMFWYRQQPGQSLTLIATANQGSEATYESGFVIDKFPISRPNLTFSTLTVSNMSPEDSSIYLCSVRQGNTEAFFGQGTRLTVV.